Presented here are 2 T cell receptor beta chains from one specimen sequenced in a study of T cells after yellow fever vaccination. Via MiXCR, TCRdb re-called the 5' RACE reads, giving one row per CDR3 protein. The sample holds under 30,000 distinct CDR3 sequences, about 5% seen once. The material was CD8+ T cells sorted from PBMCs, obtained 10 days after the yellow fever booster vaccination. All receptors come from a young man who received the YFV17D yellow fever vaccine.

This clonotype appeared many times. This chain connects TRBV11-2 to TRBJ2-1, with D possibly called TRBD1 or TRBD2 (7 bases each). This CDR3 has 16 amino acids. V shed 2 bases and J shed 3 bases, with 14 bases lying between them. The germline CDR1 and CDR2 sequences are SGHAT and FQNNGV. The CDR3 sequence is CASSLQGGGFYNEQFF. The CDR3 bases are TGTGCCAGCAGCTTACAGGGGGGAGGGTTCTACAATGAGCAGTTCTTC.

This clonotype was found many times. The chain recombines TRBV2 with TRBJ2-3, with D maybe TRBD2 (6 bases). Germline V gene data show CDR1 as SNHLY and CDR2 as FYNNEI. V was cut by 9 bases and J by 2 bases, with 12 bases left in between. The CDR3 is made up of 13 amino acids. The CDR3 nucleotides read TGTGCCAGAGAAGGGACTCACACAGATACGCAGTATTTT. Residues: CAREGTHTDTQYF.